What follows are 7 T cell receptor beta chains derived from one specimen sequenced in a study of molecular identifiers for immune sequencing clone quantification. TCRdb itself ran the PCR reads through MiXCR, one entry per CDR3 protein. The table records about 630,000 distinct CDR3 sequences, roughly 25% of them present only once. The sequenced sample consisted of naive CD8+ T cells from blood, with Jurkat cell RNA spiked in. The subset: FACS-sorted CD8+CD4-CCR7+CD45RA+ naive T cells. The receptors here all came from a human donor in good health. Some libraries in this study had Jurkat cell RNA spiked in.

This clonotype was seen a handful of times. The chain carries TRBV15 and TRBJ1-5; D uncertain. Between the trimmed V and J ends, which lost 0 bases and 3 bases, there was a span of 6 bases. Germline V CDR1 and CDR2: LNHNV, YYDKDF (reference sequence). The CDR3 is 14 residues long. CDR3: CATSRDQDNQPQHF. CDR3 DNA sequence: TGTGCCACCAGCAGAGATCAGGACAATCAGCCCCAGCATTTT.

This clonotype showed up many times. The chain couples TRBV6-5 to TRBJ1-5, with D possibly being TRBD1 (5 bases). The CDR3 length is 13 residues. The V and J ends lost 5 bases and 3 bases respectively, with 8 bases between them. Germline V lookup: CDR1 MNHEY, CDR2 SVGAGI. DNA for the CDR3: TGTGCCAGCAGTAGGGACCTCAATCAGCCCCAGCATTTT. Amino acids: CASSRDLNQPQHF.

This clonotype was recorded only once. Possible read error: a much larger clone is one base away. CDR3 DNA sequence: TGTGCCAGTAGTATAGCGCACGAGCAGTACTTC. Translation: CASSIAHEQYF. The chain uses TRBV19 and TRBJ2-7; D is unresolved. Germline values: CDR1 LNHDA, CDR2 SQIVND (reference sequence). V shed 1 base and J shed 5 bases, with 3 bases lying between them. The CDR3 runs to 11 residues.

This clonotype was recorded at least ten times. The chain links TRBV29-1 to TRBJ1-1; tentative D call: TRBD1 (5 bases). V lost 8 bases, J lost 5 bases, and 15 bases lay in between. Germline CDR1 reads SQVTM; CDR2 reads ANQGSEA. The CDR3 sequence is 12 residues long. CDR3 sequence (DNA): TGCAGCATAGAGGGGAGAGGGACTGAAGCTTTCTTT. Amino acid sequence: CSIEGRGTEAFF.

This clonotype was seen repeatedly, ten times or more. The chain links TRBV12-3 or TRBV12-4 to TRBJ2-6, with no clear D. The CDR3 is 17 amino acids. Trimming pared 5 bases from V and 0 bases from J, leaving 14 bases between. CDR3 region: CASSGVHPSSGANVLTF. In DNA form, the CDR3 reads TGTGCCAGCAGTGGGGTCCACCCCTCCTCTGGGGCCAACGTCCTGACTTTC.

Concerning this clonotype itself: This may come from a read error, since a much larger clone is one base off. The rearrangement uses TRBV30 and TRBJ2-7; no clear D gene. Germline V gives CDR1 GTSNPN, CDR2 SVGIG (reference sequence). V lost 4 bases to trimming and J lost 3 bases, with 13 bases between them. This CDR3 is built from 13 residues. The DNA of the CDR3 is TGTGCCTGGAAGAAGGCAGTCGACTACGAGCAGTACTTC. Its translation: CAWKKAVDYEQYF. Full variable domain (rest looked up from reference TRBV30 and TRBJ2-7): SQTIHQWPATLVQPVGSPLSLECTVEGTSNPNLYWYRQAAGRGLQLLFYSVGIGQISSEVPQNLSASRPQDRQFILSSKKLLLSDSGFYLCAWKKAVDYEQYFGPGTRLTVT.

This clonotype was counted ten times or more. The chain has TRBV5-4 and TRBJ2-1; 9 nucleotides align to TRBD1. With 0 bases clipped from V and 9 bases from J, the junction kept 4 bases outside the gene matches. The CDR3 sequence is 14 residues long. Germline V gene data show CDR1 as SGHNT and CDR2 as YYREEE (reference sequence). The CDR3: CASSLEDRGGEQFF. CDR3 coding DNA: TGTGCCAGCAGCTTGGAGGACAGGGGAGGTGAGCAGTTCTTC.